This entry concerns a single TCR beta chain. Its specific antigen is unknown. From each donor, a roughly 2.7 ml peripheral blood sample was collected into PAXgene tubes and kept at -80 degrees C. Without any T cell sorting, total RNA was extracted from whole blood using the PAXgene blood miRNA kit on an automated QIAcube. Deep TCRalpha and TCRbeta repertoire profiling with unique molecular barcoding was performed on peripheral blood of monozygotic twin pairs concordant or discordant for inflammatory bowel disease. For every twin pair, smoking habits were documented, and each individual was categorised as a current, former or never smoker. The data were obtained in a study of monozygotic twins with inflammatory bowel disease (dated by TCRdb to the late 2010s). With respect to the entire study: A total of roughly 28 monozygotic twin pairs were included in the full study, comprising nine German pairs (four IBD-concordant, five IBD-discordant) and 19 IBD-discordant Danish pairs. Each individual had, on average, about 151 000 unique TCRalpha sequences and 181 000 unique TCRbeta sequences available for analysis. Within discordant pairs, disease-associated traits were sought mainly by comparing IBD patients with their genetically identical healthy co-twins. Broad study findings and their caveats: Measured by the inverse Simpson index, TCRbeta repertoire diversity was lower in IBD patients than in their healthy co-twins. No difference in repertoire similarity was observed between concordant and discordant twins, possibly owing to limited statistical power. Different T cell subtypes could not be distinguished in the analysis. Background noise and inter-individual variability may have been introduced into the repertoires by the differing immunosuppressive treatments among patients. Fewer clonotypes were shared with other individuals by IBD patients than by healthy twins, most markedly in patients showing signs of disease activity. No single strong signal or clonotype linked to IBD turned up in the results, so the idea that one exists was not supported.

Inclusive of the bounding cysteine and phenylalanine, the CDR3 is 14 residues long. The entry carries no DNA sequence. Sequences SGDLS (CDR1) and YYNGEE (CDR2) are obtained from the germline V gene. Library construction relied on 5' RACE. Each TCR library was prepared from around 3,400 ng of total RNA. For each sample, cDNA synthesis with SMARTScribe reverse transcriptase was split into eight separate reactions. During cDNA synthesis, unique molecular identifiers containing a 6-nucleotide sample barcode were introduced by template switching. Two nested PCRs of 16 and 9 cycles amplified the TCRalpha and TCRbeta cDNA, and bead purification followed each PCR. Before amplification, the cDNA was treated with uracil DNA-glycosylase and purified using the QIAquick PCR purification kit. The second PCR added Illumina TruSeq-compatible adapters along with sample-specific barcodes. Library quality and concentration were assessed using TapeStation and Qubit, and about 5.2 ng of each library was pooled. Sequencing of the pooled libraries was done on an Illumina HiSeq2500 single-index Rapid Run using custom sequencing primers and 2 x 100 bp reads. Regarding the original processing steps: UMI-based consensus assembly with MiGEC version 1.2.6 was used to correct PCR and sequencing errors. MiXCR version 2.1.1 was used to carry out V(D)J alignment, clonotype assembly and CDR3 extraction. To normalise gene usage, clonotype sharing and MAIT/NKT TCR abundance, the top 1000, 10 000 and 20 000 clonotypes in each sample were analysed. Diversity was computed as the inverse Simpson index with the vegan R package after downsampling to 27 000 UMIs. Paired Mann-Whitney U tests were applied to discordant twin pairs, with Benjamini-Hochberg correction for multiple testing. The reads underwent TCRdb reprocessing, giving one record for each CDR3 protein sequence and no DNA. The V and J calls and clone size come from TCRdb's table, not from the authors' own analysis. The table for this sample shows over 150,000 distinct CDR3 sequences. The ten largest clones capture roughly 2.3% of the sample.

Sequencing input: blood. The sequence links TRBV9 to TRBJ1-3. This clonotype was sampled from a human donor with ulcerative colitis or Crohn's disease, or a healthy co-twin of an affected twin (not recorded which). This receptor has the CDR3 CASSIMAFGNTIYF.